This T cell receptor beta chain is drawn from a study of T cells expressing NK-cell markers (dated by TCRdb to the early 2020s). Broadly, across the study: In sorted CD3+CD56+NKG2C+, CD3+CD56+NKG2C- and CD3+CD56-NKG2C+ T-cell subsets from several donors, TCR beta-chain repertoires were profiled. Randomly selected healthy volunteers, three men and five women, were used as the eight sequenced donors. The libraries were sequenced on Illumina HiSeq 2000/2500, MiSeq or NextSeq, producing 2 x 150 bp reads. Of the eight sequenced donors, seven were found to be HCMV-seropositive and one was found to be HCMV-seronegative. What the research found in general, with its limitations: Whether the expanded NKG2C-expressing T cell clones were specific for HCMV antigens remained unclear. In several donors, the dominant CD3+CD56+NKG2C+ clonotypes were among the top 10 CD8+ clonotypes and accounted for about 1.0-8% of CD8+ T cells. Those dominant clonotypes were again the most abundant among CD3+CD56-NKG2C+ cells in a handful of donors, at about 25-65%.

In the germline V gene (reference sequence), CDR1 corresponds to SEHNR and CDR2 to FQNEAQ. The CDR3 contains 15 residues, cysteine and phenylalanine counted. The entry carries no DNA sequence. HCMV-specific IgG was detected in serum with a commercial ELISA kit to determine HCMV serostatus. Ficoll density gradient centrifugation was used to isolate peripheral blood mononuclear cells from blood. The sequencer listed for this sample is Illumina HiSeq 2000. 5'RACE template switching, by which a universal primer site and unique molecular identifiers were added, was used to make TCR beta cDNA libraries. Priming for cDNA synthesis came from the TCR beta constant segment, and two successive PCR amplification steps followed. Under the source paper's analysis protocol: Reads were demultiplexed and grouped by UMI with MIGEC, and clonotypes were assembled and quantified with MiTCR. Only TCR cDNA sequences supported by at least two reads were kept to exclude erroneous sequences. Downstream repertoire analysis used the tcR package, and clonotypes were matched across fractions by CDR3 nucleotide sequence plus V segment. VDJmatch was used to annotate antigen specificity against VDJdb, with one amino acid substitution allowed in CDR3. Following reprocessing of the reads by TCRdb, the data hold one row per CDR3 protein sequence and no DNA is available. Here the V and J calls rest on TCRdb's processing, not on the authors' analysis. This sample's table contains approximately 15,000 distinct CDR3 sequences. 50% to 60% of the sample lies in the top ten.

With respect to this clonotype: This receptor's antigen is unknown.

The specimen was blood T cells: a sorted CD56 or NKG2C T cell subset, CD4+ or CD8+ T cells, or bulk PBMC T cells (not recorded which). The TCR comes from a man aged 18-75 years in good health. The V gene is TRBV7-9 and the J gene is TRBJ2-1; there is no DNA to check the TCRdb D call of TRBD1. The CDR3 region reads CASSSDREVYNEQFF.